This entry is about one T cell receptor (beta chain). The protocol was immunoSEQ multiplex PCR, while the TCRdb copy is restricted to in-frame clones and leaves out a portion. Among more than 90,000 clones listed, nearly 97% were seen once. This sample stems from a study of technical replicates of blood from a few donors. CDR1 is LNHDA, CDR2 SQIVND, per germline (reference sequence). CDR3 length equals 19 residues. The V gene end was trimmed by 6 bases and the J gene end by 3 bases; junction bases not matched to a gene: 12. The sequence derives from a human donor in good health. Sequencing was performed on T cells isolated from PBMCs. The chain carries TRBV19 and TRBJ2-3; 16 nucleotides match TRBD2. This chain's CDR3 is CASSPTGTSGRVETDTQYF. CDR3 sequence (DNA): TGTGCCAGTAGCCCCACCGGGACTAGCGGGAGGGTAGAGACAGATACGCAGTATTTT.